This T cell receptor beta chain was sequenced for a study of cytomegalovirus exposure and HLA in healthy donors. The study's findings and limits: The CMV antigen specificity of a few CMV-associated chains was confirmed through in vitro analysis.

V shed 2 bases and J shed 0 bases, with 6 bases lying between them. The CDR3 has 14 residues. The germline V gene encodes CDR1 SGHRS and CDR2 YFSETQ. 60 Vbeta and 13 Jbeta primers were used in PCR. Data came from immunoSEQ multiplex PCR; TCRdb stores just in-frame clones and leaves some out. The repertoire shows about 130,000 clones; the top ten hold about 1.7%. Of note for this clone: Its target is not known.

The chain is built from TRBV5-1 and TRBJ1-3; D is unclear. The source is a man younger than 30 in good health and CMV-seronegative. The sequenced sample was PBMCs. Here the CDR3 DNA reads TGCGCCAGCAGCTTAGACAACTCTGGAAACACCATATATTTT. It codes for CASSLDNSGNTIYF.